This record covers a single T cell receptor (beta chain). This sample was taken from a study of blood T cell repertoires in COVID-19. As for the study in general: PBMCs, B-cell-depleted T cells, or T cells provided the cDNA or gDNA that made up the material.

Germline CDR1 reads SGHVS; CDR2 reads FNYEAQ. Deletions cut 1 base from V and 6 bases from J, with 12 bases between. This CDR3 spans 15 amino acids. Original handling: Estimation of nucleated cell counts was performed using reference gene primer amplification. The assay was immunoSEQ multiplex PCR, and TCRdb's table has in-frame clones only and misses some. The DNA was the basis for D and trimming; V, J and clone size are from that table. The repertoire holds under 250,000 clones, with roughly 90% as singletons. The receptor's source is a woman in her sixties with acute or convalescent COVID-19. The chain joins TRBV7-6 to TRBJ2-2, with D maybe TRBD1 (7 bases). The sample consisted of peripheral blood. The CDR3 sequence: CASSLGTGEAGELFF. The CDR3 DNA is TGTGCCAGCAGCTTAGGAACAGGGGAGGCCGGGGAGCTGTTTTTT.